This T cell receptor beta chain was documented in a study of T-cell memory formation after mild COVID-19. TCRdb fed the 5' RACE reads into MiXCR, producing one record per CDR3 protein. The repertoire holds around 180,000 distinct CDR3 sequences, with under 20% as singletons. This clonotype appeared a few times. Its antigen is unidentified. The CDR3 runs to 18 residues. Germline V gene data show CDR1 as SGHVS and CDR2 as FQNEAQ. The V and J ends lost 5 bases and 8 bases respectively, with 30 bases between them. Findings and limits, study-wide: Contracting clones from day 15 to 85 had balanced CD4/CD8; later expanders favoured CD4+. CM and EM subsets held most contracting CD4+ clones; EMRA held CD8+ ones. In second-wave clones peaking day 37, SARS-CoV-2 specificity remained unconfirmed.

The receptor comes from a young man who had mild COVID-19 (a few samples of this study predate the infection). Cell type and time point are not known. The sequencing input was PBMCs or a T cell subset sorted from them (not recorded which). The chain joins TRBV7-8 to TRBJ1-2; D ambiguous. CDR3 loop: CASSRSLTRSPGLQGYTF. CDR3 sequence (DNA): TGTGCCAGCAGCCGTAGCCTGACCCGCTCCCCCGGGTTACAGGGCTACACCTTC.